Sequencing of this T cell receptor beta chain was carried out in a study of brain T cells in children with intractable seizures. As for time point: blood from clinic visit 5 months post-surgery; TSC patient then seizure free. Pre-surgery treatment included at least one anti-epileptic drug. Generated by immunoSEQ multiplex PCR, the TCRdb table keeps only in-frame clones and is missing some. The repertoire has about 340,000 clones, roughly 93% of them found once; the top ten carry approximately 5%. Germline CDR1 is PRHDT and CDR2 is FYEKMQ (reference sequence). J lost 6 bases, V lost 4 bases, and 5 bases had no gene match. The CDR3 has 14 residues.

V gene TRBV13 combines with J gene TRBJ1-4, with 7 bases that match TRBD1. The starting material was peripheral blood, obtained about 5 months after surgery. The TCR sequence derives from a boy under three years old with tuberous sclerosis and intractable seizures. Written as DNA, the CDR3 is TGTGCCAGCAGCTCAGGGGGGGTTCATGAAAAACTGTTTTTT. Translating it yields CASSSGGVHEKLFF.